Given below is one T cell receptor beta chain in context. This entry belongs to a study of blood T cell repertoires in COVID-19. Turning to the study itself: Sites in the United States, Italy and Spain provided acute and convalescent COVID-19 samples.

Germline CDR1 WNHNN, CDR2 SYGVQD (reference sequence). The CDR3 runs 15 residues. V trimming: 9 bases; J trimming: 3 bases; junction bases outside the gene matches: 12. Repertoires were generated with immunoSEQ multiplex PCR, while TCRdb's copy carries only in-frame clones and drops some. The sample shows a few hundred thousand clones, approximately 85% of them seen only once. The chain joins TRBV10-1 to TRBJ2-7, with TRBD2 identical over 9 bases. The source material was peripheral blood. The receptor was isolated from a woman in her seventies with acute or convalescent COVID-19. The CDR3 reads CARIKRGATFYEQYF. CDR3 coding DNA: TGCGCCAGAATAAAGCGGGGGGCCACTTTCTACGAGCAGTACTTC.